These 19 T cell receptor beta chains were sequenced from one sample in a study of a mutant IDH1 vaccine in newly diagnosed glioma. Time point denoted: week 11, during vaccination. Every vaccine dose comprised 300 ug of mutant IDH1 20-mer peptide plus topical imiquimod. Antigens of these TCRs are unknown. This table comes from immunoSEQ multiplex PCR, and its TCRdb copy is limited to in-frame clones, with some not included. Here the sample spans around 24,000 clones, around three quarters being singletons. The sequenced sample was PBMCs, obtained from a glioma patient whose treatment included an IDH1 peptide vaccine. The receptor source for this set is a man aged 35 to 55 with glioma.

The chain joins TRBV2 to TRBJ2-1; D is possibly TRBD1 or TRBD2 (6 bases each). Deletions cut 6 bases from V and 9 bases from J, with 21 bases between. Per the germline V gene, CDR1 is SNHLY and CDR2 is FYNNEI. CDR3 length equals 15 residues. CDR3 amino acids: CASRGGPARSTEQFF. The DNA for the CDR3 is TGTGCCAGCAGGGGGGGCCCTGCTAGGTCTACTGAGCAGTTCTTC.

The J gene is TRBJ2-5, the V gene TRBV2; 7 positions agree with TRBD1. The J call could be wrong; TRBJ2-7 is a better fit for the DNA end. Germline V CDR1 and CDR2: SNHLY, FYNNEI. The CDR3 length is 12 residues. The CDR3 protein is CASSRDSYEQYF. The CDR3 bases are TGTGCCAGCAGCAGGGACAGCTACGAGCAGTACTTC.

The chain links TRBV19 to TRBJ2-2, with a tentative D call TRBD1 (5 bases). The V gene's germline CDR1 is LNHDA and CDR2 SQIVND (reference sequence). CDR3 size: 11 residues. The germline V and J ends were trimmed by 6 bases and 8 bases, with 7 bases remaining between them. CDR3 bases: TGTGCCAGTAGCCCAGGGGGGGAGCTGTTTTTT. Its protein is CASSPGGELFF.

The chain couples TRBV14 to TRBJ2-7; TRBD2 matches 10 bases. The junction had 3 bases not matched to a gene; V was cut back by 2 bases and J by 2 bases. This CDR3 has 15 residues. Germline V gene data show CDR1 as SGHDN and CDR2 as FVKESK. The CDR3 protein is CASSQILAGAYEQYF. CDR3 nucleotides: TGTGCCAGCAGCCAAATTCTAGCGGGAGCCTACGAGCAGTACTTC. Supplemented by reference TRBV14 and TRBJ2-7, the full variable domain reads EAGVTQFPSHSVIEKGQTVTLRCDPISGHDNLYWYRRVMGKEIKFLLHFVKESKQDESGMPNNRFLAERTGGTYSTLKVQPAELEDSGVYFCASSQILAGAYEQYFGPGTRLTVT.

The chain has TRBV11-3 and TRBJ2-5, with D tentatively TRBD2 (5 bases). V lost 2 bases to trimming and J lost 5 bases, with 9 bases between them. This CDR3 is 13 amino acids long. Germline values: CDR1 SGHNT, CDR2 YENEEA. CDR3 in amino acids: CASSLSPGETQYF. CDR3 DNA sequence: TGTGCCAGCAGCTTAAGCCCGGGGGAGACCCAGTACTTC. Using reference TRBV11-3 and TRBJ2-5 for the parts outside the CDR3, the full variable domain is EAGVVQSPRYKIIEKKQPVAFWCNPISGHNTLYWYLQNLGQGPELLIRYENEEAVDDSQLPKDRFSAERLKGVDSTLKIQPAELGDSAVYLCASSLSPGETQYFGPGTRLLVL.

The V call is TRBV2, the J call TRBJ1-6; no reliable D call. Trimming removed 2 bases from V and 7 bases from J, with 6 bases in between. Germline CDR1 reads SNHLY; CDR2 reads FYNNEI. There are 13 residues in the CDR3. CDR3 loop: CASSETSNSPLHF. In DNA form, the CDR3 reads TGTGCCAGCAGTGAAACTAGCAATTCACCCCTCCACTTT.

This chain links TRBV7-2 with TRBJ2-1; no definite D call. Trimming shortened V by 3 bases and J by 12 bases, and 9 bases separated the two germline ends. From germline, CDR1 is SGHTA and CDR2 FQGNSA. CDR3 size: 11 residues. The CDR3 region is CASSFQLGQFF. CDR3 sequence (DNA): TGTGCCAGCAGCTTTCAGTTGGGGCAGTTCTTC.

V usage is TRBV6-6 and J usage is TRBJ2-3; D uncertain. The CDR3 has 14 amino acids. V was trimmed by 6 bases and J by 2 bases, leaving 12 bases between them. Germline V gives CDR1 MNHNY, CDR2 SVGAGI (reference sequence). In nucleotides, the CDR3 is TGTGCCAGCAGCCCCCGCCTAGACACAGATACGCAGTATTTT. Protein product: CASSPRLDTDTQYF.

This CDR3 reads CASSLGQGRNIQYF. DNA for the CDR3: TGTGCCAGCAGCTTGGGACAGGGGAGGAACATTCAGTACTTC. The chain employs TRBV5-6 and TRBJ2-4; the match to TRBD1 covers 8 bases. J was trimmed by 7 bases and V by 0 bases; bases with no gene match: 3. Germline CDR1 reads SGHDT; CDR2 reads YYEEEE. The CDR3 sequence is 14 residues long.

This chain connects TRBV6-1 to TRBJ2-2; TRBD1 or TRBD2 may be the D gene (6 bases each). There are 13 residues in the CDR3. Germline assignment: CDR1 MNHNS and CDR2 SASEGT. Trimming took off 8 bases at V and 4 bases at J, with 11 bases between the two ends. The CDR3 bases are TGTGCCAGCCGAGGGGGGTCCACCGGGGAGCTGTTTTTT. Its translation: CASRGGSTGELFF.

The gene calls are TRBV6-1 and TRBJ1-4; D is uncertain. The V and J ends lost 10 bases and 6 bases respectively, with 18 bases between them. Germline assignment: CDR1 MNHNS and CDR2 SASEGT. The CDR3 has 14 residues. Here the CDR3 reads CATTVAGFDEKLFF. The CDR3 DNA is TGTGCCACCACGGTAGCGGGATTCGATGAAAAACTGTTTTTT.

The J gene is TRBJ2-7, the V gene TRBV28; possibly TRBD1 or TRBD2 for D (5 bases each). CDR1 and CDR2 (germline): MDHEN, SYDVKM. The CDR3 is made up of 19 amino acids. Trimming removed 6 bases from V and 2 bases from J, with 29 bases in between. DNA for the CDR3: TGTGCCAGCAGCTCGAAAAACTCCAACCGGGACGGGCTTCCCTACGAGCAGTACGTC. Its translation is CASSSKNSNRDGLPYEQYV.

The chain joins TRBV5-6 to TRBJ2-7; 11 nucleotides align to TRBD1. With V trimmed by 2 bases and J by 3 bases, 10 bases remained unmatched. The CDR3 extends over 17 amino acids. The germline V gene has CDR1 SGHDT and CDR2 YYEEEE. For the CDR3, the DNA is TGTGCCAGCAGCTTCGGAGGGACAGGGGGTTTAAGCTACGAGCAGTACTTC. It encodes CASSFGGTGGLSYEQYF.

The V and J genes are TRBV4-3 and TRBJ1-6, with TRBD1 identical over 8 bases. The CDR3 length is 17 residues. Per germline, CDR1 LGHNA and CDR2 YSLEER. Losses at the gene ends were 4 bases for V and 7 bases for J; bases not matched to a gene: 12. CDR3 sequence reads: CASSRSIRGQGNSPLHF. CDR3 DNA: TGCGCCAGCAGCCGATCGATCAGGGGGCAGGGGAATTCACCCCTCCACTTT.

V and J are TRBV21-1 and TRBJ1-3. TRBV21-1 has pseudogene status. The CDR3 extends over 15 amino acids. CDR3 DNA sequence: TGTGCCATCCCACCTCTTGCGGGGTTTGGAAACACCATATATTTT. Protein: CAIPPLAGFGNTIYF.

The V call is TRBV27, the J call TRBJ1-1, with D unclear. The CDR3 totals 14 residues. Looked up from germline, CDR1 is MNHEY and CDR2 is SMNVEV (reference sequence). V gave up 3 bases and J gave up 1 base, with 9 bases separating them. The CDR3 coding sequence is TGTGCCAGCAGTTTTCTTAGTGGGAACACTGAAGCTTTCTTT. Protein: CASSFLSGNTEAFF.

J is TRBJ2-3 and V is TRBV13; TRBD2 aligns across 12 bases. With V trimmed by 5 bases and J by 8 bases, 5 bases remained unmatched. The germline V gene encodes CDR1 PRHDT and CDR2 FYEKMQ (reference sequence). The CDR3 runs 14 residues. The CDR3 sequence: CASSRTSGATTQYF. DNA for the CDR3: TGTGCCAGCAGCAGGACTAGCGGGGCCACTACGCAGTATTTT.

V and J are TRBV5-6 and TRBJ2-3; 10 bases are a match to TRBD1. In germline, CDR1 is SGHDT, CDR2 YYEEEE. This CDR3 region has 16 residues. Trimming removed 6 bases from V and 6 bases from J; junction bases left unmatched: 13. Here the CDR3 DNA reads TGTGCCAGCACCTGGGGACAGGGGCATCAGGGGGATACGCAGTATTTT. Encoded protein: CASTWGQGHQGDTQYF.

This clone was seen a handful of times. The CDR3 DNA reads as TGTGCCAGCAGCCCTCCCGTGTCGGCGGATACGCAGTATTTT. Its translation is CASSPPVSADTQYF. The rearrangement uses TRBV7-9 and TRBJ2-3; the D is unclear. Per germline, CDR1 SEHNR and CDR2 FQNEAQ (reference sequence). Deletions cut 5 bases from V and 6 bases from J, with 15 bases between. The CDR3 extends over 14 amino acids.